The table lists the clone carrying this T cell receptor (beta chain) with a count of one. The data were taken from a study of blood T cell repertoires in COVID-19. The protocol was immunoSEQ multiplex PCR, while the TCRdb copy is restricted to in-frame clones and leaves out a portion. The sample includes tens of thousands of clones, approximately 84% of them seen just once. Sequencing input: peripheral blood. The TCR was taken from a man aged 80 or over in a cohort sampled during active COVID-19.

The CDR3 is CASSLTSGTGQETQYF. For the CDR3, the DNA is TGTGCCAGCAGCTTAACCTCCGGGACAGGGCAAGAGACCCAGTACTTC. The chain combines TRBV7-2 with TRBJ2-5; 9 bases line up with TRBD1. With 2 bases clipped from V and 2 bases from J, the junction kept 6 bases outside the gene matches. The CDR3 covers 16 residues. Germline CDR1 and CDR2: SGHTA and FQGNSA.